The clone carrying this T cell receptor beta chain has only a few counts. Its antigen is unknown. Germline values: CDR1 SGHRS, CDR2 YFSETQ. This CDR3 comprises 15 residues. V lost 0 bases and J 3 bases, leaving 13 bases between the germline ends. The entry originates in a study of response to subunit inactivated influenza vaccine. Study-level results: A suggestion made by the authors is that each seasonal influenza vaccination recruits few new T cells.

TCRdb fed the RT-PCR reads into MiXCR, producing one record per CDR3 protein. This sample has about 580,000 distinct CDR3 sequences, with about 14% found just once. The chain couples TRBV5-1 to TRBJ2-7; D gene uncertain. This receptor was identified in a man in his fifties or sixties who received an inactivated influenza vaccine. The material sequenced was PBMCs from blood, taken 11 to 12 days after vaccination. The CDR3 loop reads CASSLDDRRIYEQYF. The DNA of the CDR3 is TGCGCCAGCAGCTTGGATGATCGACGGATCTACGAGCAGTACTTC.